A selection of T cell receptor beta chains follows, all from one sample in a study of blood T cell repertoires in COVID-19. Only in-frame clones appear in the TCRdb table, and some are missing; sequencing was by immunoSEQ multiplex PCR. The data hold roughly 63,000 clones, with roughly 86% observed a single time. The sequenced sample consisted of peripheral blood. These receptors came from a woman aged 45-65 years with active or convalescent COVID-19. Each CDR3 is given with its conserved first and last residue.

j_call v_call cdr3_aa
TRBJ2-3 TRBV11-2 CASSLFNLAGMSTDTQYF
TRBJ2-1 TRBV9 CASSSFLYEQFF
TRBJ1-2 TRBV12-3/TRBV12-4 CASSLQGVGYTF
TRBJ1-1 TRBV12-3/TRBV12-4 CAQREAGNTEAFF
TRBJ2-7 TRBV11-2 CASSLGPGQAREQYF
TRBJ2-3 TRBV7-3 CASSLAGGSTDTQYF
TRBJ1-1 TRBV7-9 CASSLRRGGKEKNTEAFF
TRBJ2-3 TRBV9 CASSVELAGELDTQYF
TRBJ1-1 TRBV19 CASSTSSGIGAGWWNTEAFF
TRBJ2-1 TRBV19 CASTLAGGSYNEQFF
TRBJ2-7 TRBV2 CASRVGQNEQYF
TRBJ2-7 TRBV3-1/TRBV3-2 CASSRRDRSYEQYF
TRBJ2-1 TRBV6-5 CASSSQGFPLYNEQFF
TRBJ2-7 TRBV2 CASSARVQGEQYF
TRBJ1-2 TRBV5-5 CASSLESRGPANYGYTF
TRBJ1-6 TRBV3-1/TRBV3-2 CASSRDSFGDSYNSPLHF
TRBJ2-1 TRBV9 CASSVEPGLPNEQFF
TRBJ2-7 TRBV5-6 CASSFPSGVSSYEQYF
TRBJ2-6 TRBV3-1/TRBV3-2 CASSREALSGANVLTF
TRBJ1-4 TRBV7-9 CASSSPPEGLFF
TRBJ2-1 TRBV6-6 CASSGQTNEQFF
TRBJ1-1 TRBV2 CASRGASEAFF